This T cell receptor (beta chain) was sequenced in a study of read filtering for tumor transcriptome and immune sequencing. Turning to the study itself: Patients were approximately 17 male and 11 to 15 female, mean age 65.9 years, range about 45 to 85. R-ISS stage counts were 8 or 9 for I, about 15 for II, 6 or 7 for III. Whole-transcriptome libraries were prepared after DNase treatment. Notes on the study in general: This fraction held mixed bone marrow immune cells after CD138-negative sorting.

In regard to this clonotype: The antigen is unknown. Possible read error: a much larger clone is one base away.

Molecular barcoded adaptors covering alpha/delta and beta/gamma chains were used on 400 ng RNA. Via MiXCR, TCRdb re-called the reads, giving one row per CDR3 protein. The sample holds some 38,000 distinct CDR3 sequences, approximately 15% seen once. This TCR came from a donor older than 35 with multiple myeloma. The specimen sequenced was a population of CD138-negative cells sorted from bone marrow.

As DNA, the CDR3 is TGCAGTGCTAGCAGGACTAGCGGAGGGACCCAGTACTTC. It translates to CSASRTSGGTQYF. V usage is TRBV20-1 and J usage is TRBJ2-5; 10 bases are a match to TRBD2. The trim removed 3 bases at V and 7 bases at J, leaving 5 bases unmatched. Germline CDR1 is DFQATT and CDR2 is SNEGSKA (reference sequence). CDR3 length equals 13 residues.